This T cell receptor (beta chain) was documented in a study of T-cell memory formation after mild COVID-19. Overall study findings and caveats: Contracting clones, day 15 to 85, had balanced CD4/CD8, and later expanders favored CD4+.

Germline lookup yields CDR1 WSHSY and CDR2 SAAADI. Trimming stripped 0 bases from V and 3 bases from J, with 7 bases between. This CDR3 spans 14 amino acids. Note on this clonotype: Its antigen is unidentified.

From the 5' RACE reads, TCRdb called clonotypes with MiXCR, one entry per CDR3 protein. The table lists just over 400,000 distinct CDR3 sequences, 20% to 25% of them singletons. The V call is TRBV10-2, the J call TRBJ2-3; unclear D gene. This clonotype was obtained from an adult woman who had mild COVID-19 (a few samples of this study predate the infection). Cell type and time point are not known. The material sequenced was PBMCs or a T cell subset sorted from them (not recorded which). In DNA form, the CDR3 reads TGCGCCAGCAGTGAGTCCCTAGTGACAGATACGCAGTATTTT. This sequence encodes CASSESLVTDTQYF.